The clone carrying this T cell receptor beta chain was recorded once. These data are taken from a study of CD8 T cells in Susac syndrome. Germline V gives CDR1 MNHEY, CDR2 SMNVEV (reference sequence). The V and J ends lost 5 bases and 2 bases respectively, with 13 bases between them. The CDR3 covers 14 residues. Random hexamers were used to reverse transcribe an amount of roughly 0.45 to 1 ug RNA. TCRdb re-analysed the immunoSEQ multiplex PCR reads in MiXCR, keeping a single row per CDR3 protein. The table shows over 150,000 distinct CDR3 sequences, with approximately 93% occurring only once. The rearrangement links TRBV27 to TRBJ2-7, with a tentative D call TRBD1 (5 bases). Sequencing was done on a sample of CD4+ T cells from PBMCs. The receptor was derived from a human donor with multiple sclerosis. Here the CDR3 DNA reads TGTGCCAGCAGTCCCAGGGCTGTAACCTACGAGCAGTACTTC. This gives the protein CASSPRAVTYEQYF.